What follows are 14 T cell receptor beta chains derived from one specimen sequenced in a study of Graves' ophthalmopathy and Graves' hyperthyroidism. As the template, RNA transcripts were used to amplify TCR beta CDR3 regions. The authors performed first-round RT-PCR with HTBI primers and then a second-round multiplex PCR. In TCRdb, the multiplex PCR reads were re-called with MiXCR into one record per CDR3 protein. Among a few hundred thousand distinct CDR3 sequences, approximately 20% were seen once, and the ten largest hold about 1.4%. The sequenced sample consisted of peripheral blood. Source of these receptors: a woman between 18 and 30 years old with Graves' ophthalmopathy.

This clonotype was seen ten or more times. The V and J genes are TRBV4-1 and TRBJ1-1, with 9 nucleotides matching TRBD1. The germline V gene has CDR1 MGHRA and CDR2 YSYEKL. V was clipped by 0 bases and J by 1 base; unmatched bases: 12. The CDR3 loop spans 19 amino acids. The CDR3 DNA reads TGCGCCAGCAGCCAAGATCGACCGTGGGGACAGGGAAGGAACACTGAAGCTTTCTTT. Protein product: CASSQDRPWGQGRNTEAFF.

This clonotype was found many times. V is TRBV10-3 and J is TRBJ1-1; D is uncertain. V was cut by 2 bases and J by 1 base, with 8 bases left in between. Germline V gene lookup returns CDR1 ENHRY and CDR2 SYGVKD. This CDR3 contains 14 residues. The CDR3 sequence: CAISEPVGNTEAFF. CDR3 nucleotide sequence: TGTGCCATCAGTGAGCCCGTAGGGAACACTGAAGCTTTCTTT.

A word on this clonotype: The germline gene is not matched at one end of the junction; a read error may be the cause. The chain employs TRBV12-3 or TRBV12-4 and TRBJ2-7; maybe TRBD2 (5 bases). The CDR3 contains 15 residues. The CDR3 DNA is TGTACCAGCAGGACTTACGTGGGAGACTCCTACGAGCAGTACTTC. Its protein product is CTSRTYVGDSYEQYF.

The CDR3, as DNA: TGTGCCTGGAGTTCAGGATCCTATGGCTACACCTTC. Protein sequence: CAWSSGSYGYTF. The chain links TRBV30 to TRBJ1-2; D is ambiguous. The CDR3 has 12 amino acids. Trimming cost V 2 bases and J 4 bases, with 8 bases left between them. Germline CDR1 reads GTSNPN; CDR2 reads SVGIG (reference sequence).

The table lists this clonotype with many counts. This chain links TRBV20-1 with TRBJ1-5; a possible D gene is TRBD1 (5 bases). CDR1 and CDR2 (germline): DFQATT, SNEGSKA (reference sequence). The CDR3 is 13 residues long. V dropped 5 bases and J dropped 0 bases, with 8 bases sitting between them. CDR3 region: CSALTDSNQPQHF. The CDR3 region has the DNA TGCAGTGCTTTGACAGATAGCAATCAGCCCCAGCATTTT.

This clonotype was detected ten times or more. Sequence at one end of the junction differs from germline and may be a read error. The chain links TRBV25-1 to TRBJ1-1; D call uncertain. This CDR3 comprises 14 residues. Germline lookup yields CDR1 MGHDK and CDR2 SYGVNS. The CDR3 reads CASSALQLNTKAFF. DNA of the CDR3: TGTGCCAGCAGTGCCCTTCAGTTGAACACTAAAGCTTTCTTT.

This clonotype occurred a few times. The chain has TRBV7-2 and TRBJ2-7; 7 bases are shared with TRBD1. Germline trimming cut 1 base from V and 9 bases from J; bases unmatched to any gene: 9. CDR1 and CDR2 from the germline V gene are SGHTA and FQGNSA. The CDR3 runs 14 residues. The CDR3 sequence is CASSLDGTVRRQYF. The CDR3 bases are TGTGCCAGCAGCTTAGATGGGACAGTCCGCCGGCAGTACTTC.

This clonotype was seen ten or more times. CDR3 DNA sequence: TGTGCCAGCACCCACGGGACTAGCGGGAGGTTTAGAGAGACCCAGTACTTC. Translated: CASTHGTSGRFRETQYF. The chain joins TRBV12-3 or TRBV12-4 to TRBJ2-5, with 15 bases lining up with TRBD2. This CDR3 has 17 residues. After removal of 7 bases from V and 4 bases from J, the junction contained 10 bases not matched to a gene.

This clonotype was seen at least ten times. This chain uses TRBV18 with TRBJ2-7, with TRBD1 matching 10 bases. Germline values: CDR1 KGHSH, CDR2 LQKENI. V gave up 3 bases and J gave up 4 bases; unmatched junction bases: 6. The CDR3 contains 15 residues. CDR3 bases: TGTGCCAGCTCACCCCGACGGACAGGGGGGTACGAGCAGTACTTC. This codes for CASSPRRTGGYEQYF.

The sample holds a few counts of this clonotype. The CDR3 bases are TGTGCCAGCAGTTTAACATGGCGGACTGAAGCTTTCTTT. It specifies CASSLTWRTEAFF. The V and J genes are TRBV27 and TRBJ1-1, with D hard to call. V lost 2 bases, J lost 5 bases, and 9 bases lay in between. The germline V gene encodes CDR1 MNHEY and CDR2 SMNVEV (reference sequence). This CDR3 contains 13 residues.

In its sample, this clonotype was seen many times. J is TRBJ1-1 and V is TRBV6-5, with a possible D match to TRBD1 (5 bases). The CDR3 is 12 residues long. Germline V CDR1 and CDR2: MNHEY, SVGAGI. V was trimmed by 8 bases and J by 3 bases, leaving 10 bases between them. CDR3 nucleotide sequence: TGTGCCAGCGCAGGGCGGCACACTGAAGCTTTCTTT. Translation: CASAGRHTEAFF.

This clonotype was detected many times. This chain joins TRBV19 and TRBJ1-2; a possible D gene is TRBD1 (5 bases). CDR3 length: 15 residues. V lost 6 bases to trimming and J lost 5 bases, with 19 bases between them. Germline V CDR1 and CDR2: LNHDA, SQIVND (reference sequence). The CDR3 protein is CASSPPPGQSYGYTF. The DNA of the CDR3 is TGTGCCAGTAGCCCCCCACCAGGACAATCGTATGGCTACACCTTC.

This clonotype was counted at least ten times. The chain is built from TRBV7-6 and TRBJ1-1; TRBD1 matches 7 bases. Germline CDR1 SGHVS, CDR2 FNYEAQ. The CDR3 length is 17 residues. V gave up 6 bases and J gave up 3 bases; unmatched junction bases: 16. DNA for the CDR3: TGTGCCAGCAGGACCGACAGGGCCGGCGAGTTAGACACTGAAGCTTTCTTT. It is translated as CASRTDRAGELDTEAFF. Using reference TRBV7-6 and TRBJ1-1 for the parts outside the CDR3, the full variable domain is GAGVSQSPRYKVTKRGQDVALRCDPISGHVSLYWYRQALGQGPEFLTYFNYEAQQDKSGLPNDRFSAERPEGSISTLTIQRTEQRDSAMYRCASRTDRAGELDTEAFFGQGTRLTVV.

In this sample, this clonotype turned up many times. The chain uses TRBV29-1 and TRBJ1-1; TRBD1 is a possible D gene (6 bases). The ends were cut back, 7 bases at V and 6 bases at J, with 15 bases in the middle. From germline, CDR1 is SQVTM and CDR2 ANQGSEA. CDR3 length equals 12 residues. The CDR3 bases are TGCAGCGCCGGACAGCCTATTTCTGAAGCTTTCTTT. Its protein product is CSAGQPISEAFF.